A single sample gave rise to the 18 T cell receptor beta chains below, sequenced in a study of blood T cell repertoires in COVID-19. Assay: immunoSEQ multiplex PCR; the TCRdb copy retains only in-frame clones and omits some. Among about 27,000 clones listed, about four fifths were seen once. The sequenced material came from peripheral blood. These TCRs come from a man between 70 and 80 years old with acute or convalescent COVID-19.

CDR3 bases: TGCAGTGCTAGTGATCGATTGCTGGGGGGCTCCTACAATGAGCAGTTCTTC. Its translation is CSASDRLLGGSYNEQFF. This chain connects TRBV20-1 to TRBJ2-1; weak D call: TRBD2 (6 bases). Germline values: CDR1 DFQATT, CDR2 SNEGSKA (reference sequence). The CDR3 runs to 17 residues. V was shortened by 3 bases and J by 0 bases, with 18 bases between the two germline ends.

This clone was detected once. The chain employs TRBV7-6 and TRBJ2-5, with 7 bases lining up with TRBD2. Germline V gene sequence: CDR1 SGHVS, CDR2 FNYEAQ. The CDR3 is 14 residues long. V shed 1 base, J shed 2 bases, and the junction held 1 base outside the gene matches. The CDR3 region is CASSLVGGQETQYF. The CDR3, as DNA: TGTGCCAGCAGCTTAGTGGGAGGGCAAGAGACCCAGTACTTC.

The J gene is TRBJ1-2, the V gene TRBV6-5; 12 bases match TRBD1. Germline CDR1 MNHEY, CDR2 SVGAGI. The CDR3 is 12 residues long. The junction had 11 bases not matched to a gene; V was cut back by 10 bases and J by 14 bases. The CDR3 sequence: CAIAGTGGAYTF. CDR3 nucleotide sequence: TGTGCCATCGCCGGGACAGGGGGCGCATATACCTTC.

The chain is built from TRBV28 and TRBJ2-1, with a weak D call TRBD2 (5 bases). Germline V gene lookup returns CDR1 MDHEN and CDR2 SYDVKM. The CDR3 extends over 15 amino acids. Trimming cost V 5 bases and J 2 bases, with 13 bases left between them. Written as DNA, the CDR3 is TGTGCCAGCAGTGGACTCGGGCGGGCCTACAATGAGCAGTTCTTC. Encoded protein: CASSGLGRAYNEQFF.

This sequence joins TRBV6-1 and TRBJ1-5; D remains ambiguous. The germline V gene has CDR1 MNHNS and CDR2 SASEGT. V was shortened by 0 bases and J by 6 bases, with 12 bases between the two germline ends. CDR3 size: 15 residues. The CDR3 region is CASSEAFGGPQPQHF. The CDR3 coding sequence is TGTGCCAGCAGTGAAGCGTTCGGAGGTCCTCAGCCCCAGCATTTT.

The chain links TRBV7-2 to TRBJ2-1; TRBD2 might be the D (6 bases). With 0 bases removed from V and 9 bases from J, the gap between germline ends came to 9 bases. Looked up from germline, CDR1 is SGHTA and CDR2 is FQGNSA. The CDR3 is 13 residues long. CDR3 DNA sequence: TGTGCCAGCAGCTTAGCGCTGGGGGGTGAGCAGTTCTTC. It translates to CASSLALGGEQFF.

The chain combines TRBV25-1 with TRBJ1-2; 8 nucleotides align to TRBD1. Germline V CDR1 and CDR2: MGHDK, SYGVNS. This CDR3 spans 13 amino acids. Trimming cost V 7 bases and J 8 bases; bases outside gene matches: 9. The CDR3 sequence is CASTPGQGWGYTF. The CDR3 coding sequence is TGTGCCAGCACCCCCGGACAGGGTTGGGGCTACACCTTC.

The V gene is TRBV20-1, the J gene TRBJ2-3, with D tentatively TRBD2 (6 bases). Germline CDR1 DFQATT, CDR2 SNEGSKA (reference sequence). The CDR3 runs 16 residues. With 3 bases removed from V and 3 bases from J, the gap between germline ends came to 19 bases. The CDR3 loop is CSASGTLTKRTDTQYF. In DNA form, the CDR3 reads TGCAGTGCTAGTGGGACTCTGACGAAGAGGACAGATACGCAGTATTTT.

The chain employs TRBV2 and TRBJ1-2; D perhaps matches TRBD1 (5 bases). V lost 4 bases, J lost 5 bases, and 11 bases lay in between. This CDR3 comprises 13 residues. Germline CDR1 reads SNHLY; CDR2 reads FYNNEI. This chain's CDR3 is CASSALGAYGYTF. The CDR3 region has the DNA TGTGCCAGCAGTGCCCTAGGGGCTTATGGCTACACCTTC.

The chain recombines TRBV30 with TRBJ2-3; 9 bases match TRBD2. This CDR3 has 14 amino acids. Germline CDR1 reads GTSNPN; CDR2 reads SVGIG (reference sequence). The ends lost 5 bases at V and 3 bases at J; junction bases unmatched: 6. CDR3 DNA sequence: TGTGCCTGGTCGCGGGGGGGCCAAACAGATACGCAGTATTTT. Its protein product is CAWSRGGQTDTQYF. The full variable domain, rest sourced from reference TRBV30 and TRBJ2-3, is SQTIHQWPATLVQPVGSPLSLECTVEGTSNPNLYWYRQAAGRGLQLLFYSVGIGQISSEVPQNLSASRPQDRQFILSSKKLLLSDSGFYLCAWSRGGQTDTQYFGPGTRLTVL.

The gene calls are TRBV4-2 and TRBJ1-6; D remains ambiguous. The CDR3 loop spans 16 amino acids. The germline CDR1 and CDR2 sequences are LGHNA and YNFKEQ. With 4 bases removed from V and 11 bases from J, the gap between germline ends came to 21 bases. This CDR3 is CASSPFEGSRGTPLHF. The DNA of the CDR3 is TGTGCCAGCAGCCCCTTTGAAGGCAGCCGGGGTACACCCCTCCACTTT.

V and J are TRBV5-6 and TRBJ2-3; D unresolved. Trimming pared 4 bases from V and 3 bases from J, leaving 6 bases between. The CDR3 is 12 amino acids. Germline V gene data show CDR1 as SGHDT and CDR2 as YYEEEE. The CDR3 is CASSEQTDTQYF. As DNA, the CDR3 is TGTGCCAGCAGCGAACAAACAGATACGCAGTATTTT.

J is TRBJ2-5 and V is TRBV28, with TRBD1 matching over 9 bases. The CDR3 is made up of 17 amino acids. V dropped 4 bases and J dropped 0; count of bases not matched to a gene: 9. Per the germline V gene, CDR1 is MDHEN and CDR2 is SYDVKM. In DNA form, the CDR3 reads TGTGCCAGCAGTTCCGGCACGACAGGGGGTAACCAAGAGACCCAGTACTTC. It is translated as CASSSGTTGGNQETQYF.

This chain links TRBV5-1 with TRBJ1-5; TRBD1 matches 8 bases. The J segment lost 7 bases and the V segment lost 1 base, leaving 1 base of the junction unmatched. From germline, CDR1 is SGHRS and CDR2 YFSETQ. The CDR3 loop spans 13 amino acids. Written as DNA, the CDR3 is TGCGCCAGCAGCTTGACAGGGGGACAGCCCCAGCATTTT. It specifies CASSLTGGQPQHF.

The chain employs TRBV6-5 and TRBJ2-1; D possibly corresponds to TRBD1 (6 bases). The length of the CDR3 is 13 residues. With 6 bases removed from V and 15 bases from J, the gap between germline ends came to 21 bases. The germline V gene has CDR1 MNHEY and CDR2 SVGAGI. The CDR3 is CASRQRKGVPLFF. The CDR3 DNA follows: TGTGCCAGCAGGCAACGGAAGGGGGTTCCCCTGTTCTTC.

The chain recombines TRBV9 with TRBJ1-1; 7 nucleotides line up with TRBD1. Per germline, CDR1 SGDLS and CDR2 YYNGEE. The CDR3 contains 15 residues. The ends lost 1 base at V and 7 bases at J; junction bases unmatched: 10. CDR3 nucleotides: TGTGCCAGCAGCGTAAACCCGGACAGGTACGGTGAAGCTTTCTTT. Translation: CASSVNPDRYGEAFF.

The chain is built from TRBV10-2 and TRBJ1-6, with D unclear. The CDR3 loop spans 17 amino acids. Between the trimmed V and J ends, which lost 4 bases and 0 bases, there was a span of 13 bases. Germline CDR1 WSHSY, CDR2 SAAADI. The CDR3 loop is CASSAKRGSSYNSPLHF. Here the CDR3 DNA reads TGCGCCAGCAGTGCGAAACGGGGAAGCTCCTATAATTCACCCCTCCACTTT.

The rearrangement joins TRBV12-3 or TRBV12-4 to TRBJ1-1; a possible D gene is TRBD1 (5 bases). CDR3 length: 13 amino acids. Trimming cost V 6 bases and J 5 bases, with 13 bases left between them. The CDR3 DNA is TGTGCCAGCAGCCTCAGCCGGGGGACTGAAGCTTTCTTT. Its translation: CASSLSRGTEAFF.